Following are 32 T cell receptor beta chains from one sample sequenced in a study of OX40 agonist ivuxolimab in advanced cancers. Data came from immunoSEQ multiplex PCR; TCRdb stores just in-frame clones and leaves some out. This table has about 77,000 clones, 65% to 85% appearing once. Here the sequenced sample was CD4+ or CD8+ T cells sorted from blood, taken in a trial of the OX40 agonist ivuxolimab. Receptors originate from an adult with an advanced solid tumor such as melanoma, head and neck, liver or kidney cancer.

Note on this clone: One end of the junction fails to match germline, which may point to a read error. J is TRBJ2-7 and V is TRBV5-1, with 11 bases aligning to TRBD1. The length of the CDR3 is 13 residues. CDR1 and CDR2 (germline): SGHRS, YFSETQ. The DNA of the CDR3 is TGCGCCAGCAGTTTGGCCGGACAGGGGGCGGAGTACTTC. It encodes CASSLAGQGAEYF.

The chain links TRBV6-5 to TRBJ1-1; TRBD1 matches 7 bases. The CDR3 has 14 amino acids. From germline, CDR1 is MNHEY and CDR2 SVGAGI. The trim removed 4 bases at V and 6 bases at J, leaving 8 bases unmatched. The DNA for the CDR3 is TGTGCCAGCAGTTCTCCCTACAGGGGTGCTGAAGCTTTCTTT. Its protein is CASSSPYRGAEAFF.

The chain carries TRBV28 and TRBJ2-4; 7 positions agree with TRBD1. This CDR3 has 13 amino acids. V lost 3 bases and J lost 8; bases outside the gene matches: 4. The V gene's germline CDR1 is MDHEN and CDR2 SYDVKM. The CDR3 nucleotides read TGTGCCAGCAGTTTGACAGGGCGGGACATTCAGTACTTC. The encoded protein is CASSLTGRDIQYF.

V is TRBV6-5 and J is TRBJ2-2; D might be TRBD1 (5 bases). This CDR3 contains 14 residues. Germline CDR1 reads MNHEY; CDR2 reads SVGAGI. V shed 7 bases and J shed 2 bases, with 11 bases lying between them. The CDR3 region is CASTQTANTGELFF. CDR3 nucleotides: TGTGCCAGCACTCAGACAGCCAACACCGGGGAGCTGTTTTTT.

The rearrangement links TRBV20-1 to TRBJ1-2; D remains unclear. Germline CDR1 is DFQATT and CDR2 is SNEGSKA (reference sequence). This CDR3 spans 11 amino acids. V gave up 6 bases and J gave up 0 bases, with 5 bases separating them. CDR3 sequence reads: CSAGPNYGYTF. The CDR3 nucleotides read TGCAGTGCCGGACCTAACTATGGCTACACCTTC.

The chain recombines TRBV7-8 with TRBJ2-1; the match to TRBD2 covers 7 bases. Looked up from germline, CDR1 is SGHVS and CDR2 is FQNEAQ. CDR3 length equals 17 residues. V lost 5 bases, J lost 5 bases, and 15 bases stayed unmatched. The CDR3, as DNA: TGTGCCAGCAGCCCACCAATACGGGAGGCGTCACACAATGAGCAGTTCTTC. It is translated as CASSPPIREASHNEQFF.

This clone has just a few counts. The J gene is TRBJ2-1, the V gene TRBV5-1, with D perhaps assigned TRBD1 or TRBD2 (5 bases each). Germline CDR1 and CDR2: SGHRS and YFSETQ. The germline V and J ends were trimmed by 4 bases and 0 bases, with 14 bases remaining between them. The length of the CDR3 is 16 residues. This CDR3 is CASSPTAGSSYNEQFF. The CDR3 nucleotides read TGCGCCAGCAGCCCCACCGCAGGGAGCTCCTACAATGAGCAGTTCTTC.

The rearrangement uses TRBV5-6 and TRBJ2-3; a weak D match, TRBD2 (6 bases). Germline values: CDR1 SGHDT, CDR2 YYEEEE. V lost 4 bases, J lost 0 bases, and 15 bases lay in between. The CDR3 totals 16 residues. The CDR3 sequence is CASSPGLPLSTDTQYF. In DNA form, the CDR3 reads TGTGCCAGCAGCCCGGGACTGCCACTGAGCACAGATACGCAGTATTTT. The full variable domain, completed using reference TRBV5-6 and TRBJ2-3, is DAGVTQSPTHLIKTRGQQVTLRCSPKSGHDTVSWYQQALGQGPQFIFQYYEEEERQRGNFPDRFSGHQFPNYSSELNVNALLLGDSALYLCASSPGLPLSTDTQYFGPGTRLTVL.

This sequence joins TRBV4-2 and TRBJ2-1; weak D call: TRBD2 (7 bases). Per germline, CDR1 LGHNA and CDR2 YNFKEQ. Trimming took off 4 bases at V and 6 bases at J, with 13 bases between the two ends. The CDR3 length is 14 residues. The CDR3 region is CASSLKGGGNEQFF. CDR3 coding DNA: TGTGCCAGCAGCCTTAAGGGGGGGGGCAATGAGCAGTTCTTC.

V usage is TRBV6-1 and J usage is TRBJ1-1; TRBD1 matches at 10 bases. Germline values: CDR1 MNHNS, CDR2 SASEGT. The junction had 5 bases not matched to a gene; V was cut back by 5 bases and J by 8 bases. The CDR3 has 13 amino acids. CDR3 sequence reads: CASSLTGGKEAFF. As DNA, the CDR3 is TGTGCCAGCAGTCTGACAGGGGGCAAGGAAGCTTTCTTT.

This chain joins TRBV11-3 and TRBJ1-3; 7 positions agree with TRBD1. Trimming took 0 bases from V and 4 from J; bases not matched to a gene: 6. Germline V gene data show CDR1 as SGHNT and CDR2 as YENEEA. This CDR3 spans 16 amino acids. The DNA of the CDR3 is TGTGCCAGCAGCTTAGATTCGACAGGGTCGGGAAACACCATATATTTT. Residues: CASSLDSTGSGNTIYF. Filled out from reference TRBV11-3 and TRBJ1-3, the complete variable domain reads EAGVVQSPRYKIIEKKQPVAFWCNPISGHNTLYWYLQNLGQGPELLIRYENEEAVDDSQLPKDRFSAERLKGVDSTLKIQPAELGDSAVYLCASSLDSTGSGNTIYFGEGSWLTVV.

This CDR3 reads CASPMKIAGGTNEQFF. The CDR3 DNA is TGTGCCAGCCCTATGAAAATAGCGGGAGGTACGAATGAGCAGTTCTTC. The genes are TRBV27 and TRBJ2-1; 10 bases line up with TRBD2. The CDR3 consists of 16 residues. Germline CDR1 is MNHEY and CDR2 is SMNVEV (reference sequence). V trimming: 8 bases; J trimming: 7 bases; junction bases outside the gene matches: 14.

The V and J genes are TRBV29-1 and TRBJ1-1; tentatively, D is TRBD1 (6 bases). V lost 6 bases and J lost 2, with 13 bases in between. Germline V CDR1 and CDR2: SQVTM, ANQGSEA. There are 13 residues in the CDR3. The CDR3 sequence is CSVRGQGNTEAFF. The CDR3 coding sequence is TGCAGCGTCCGGGGGCAGGGAAACACTGAAGCTTTCTTT.

In this sample, this clone turned up a few times. This chain connects TRBV10-3 to TRBJ1-3; TRBD1 matches at 8 bases. Germline loops: CDR1 ENHRY, CDR2 SYGVKD. Germline trimming cut 6 bases from V and 8 bases from J; bases unmatched to any gene: 6. This CDR3 contains 13 residues. This CDR3 reads CAIRDRELDTIYF. CDR3 sequence (DNA): TGTGCCATCAGGGACAGGGAGTTGGACACCATATATTTT.

The chain carries TRBV9 and TRBJ2-3; 11 bases line up with TRBD2. Germline V CDR1 and CDR2: SGDLS, YYNGEE. The ends lost 3 bases at V and 5 bases at J; junction bases unmatched: 8. The CDR3 length is 16 residues. The CDR3, as DNA: TGTGCCAGCAGCGCCCCAGGGCTAGCGGGAGGAGATACGCAGTATTTT. It specifies CASSAPGLAGGDTQYF.

The rearrangement joins TRBV2 to TRBJ1-3, with TRBD1 matching 8 bases. The CDR3 length is 14 residues. V gave up 8 bases and J gave up 5 bases; unmatched junction bases: 8. Germline-derived CDR1 and CDR2 are SNHLY and FYNNEI. CDR3 sequence: CASREDRARNTIYF. In nucleotides, the CDR3 is TGTGCCAGCCGGGAGGACAGGGCTAGAAACACCATATATTTT.

The CDR3 protein is CASSYVAGGIDEQFF. In DNA, the CDR3 is TGTGCCAGCAGCTATGTAGCGGGGGGTATCGATGAGCAGTTCTTC. This chain links TRBV11-2 with TRBJ2-1; 10 nucleotides match TRBD2. The germline V gene has CDR1 SGHAT and CDR2 FQNNGV. The CDR3 runs 15 residues. V trimming: 4 bases; J trimming: 8 bases; junction bases outside the gene matches: 8.

The sample holds one count of this clone. The chain joins TRBV19 to TRBJ1-2; tentatively, D is TRBD1 (6 bases). The CDR3 covers 14 residues. The ends were cut back, 6 bases at V and 2 bases at J, with 13 bases in the middle. The germline gives CDR1 LNHDA, CDR2 SQIVND (reference sequence). CDR3 in DNA: TGTGCCAGTAGCGTGTGGGGGGCAAACTATGGCTACACCTTC. Its translation is CASSVWGANYGYTF.

The chain recombines TRBV30 with TRBJ2-1, with 10 bases lining up with TRBD2. Losses at the gene ends were 0 bases for V and 9 bases for J; bases not matched to a gene: 8. This CDR3 region has 15 residues. Germline V gene data show CDR1 as GTSNPN and CDR2 as SVGIG (reference sequence). CDR3: CAWSVRSGGAIEQFF. The DNA of the CDR3 is TGTGCCTGGAGTGTACGGAGCGGGGGGGCGATTGAGCAGTTCTTC.

The CDR3 DNA reads TGTGCCAGCAGTTACTCGGGGACAGGGGGAACCTACGAGCAGTACTTC. Residues: CASSYSGTGGTYEQYF. This rearrangement joins TRBV6-5 to TRBJ2-7, with TRBD1 identical over 11 bases. The CDR3 runs 16 residues. V lost 0 bases and J lost 2; bases outside the gene matches: 3. Germline assignment: CDR1 MNHEY and CDR2 SVGAGI.

The chain is built from TRBV6-5 and TRBJ2-5, with 12 bases fitting TRBD2. The CDR3 loop spans 15 amino acids. V shed 5 bases, J shed 11 bases, and the junction held 12 bases outside the gene matches. Germline V gives CDR1 MNHEY, CDR2 SVGAGI. The CDR3, as DNA: TGTGCCAGCAGTGTCAAAGGACTAGCGGGGTCTAGGCAGTACTTC. This codes for CASSVKGLAGSRQYF.

J is TRBJ2-1 and V is TRBV7-9; no reliable D call. CDR1 and CDR2 (germline): SEHNR, FQNEAQ (reference sequence). The CDR3 is made up of 11 amino acids. Deletions cut 5 bases from V and 7 bases from J, with 6 bases between. For the CDR3, the DNA is TGTGCCAGCAGCAAAGTTAATGAGCAGTTCTTC. Encoded protein: CASSKVNEQFF.

The CDR3 spells CASSFQGMETQYF. As DNA, the CDR3 is TGTGCCAGCAGCTTTCAGGGAATGGAGACCCAGTACTTC. The gene calls are TRBV7-2 and TRBJ2-5; a possible D gene is TRBD1 (5 bases). Deletions cut 3 bases from V and 5 bases from J, with 10 bases between. Germline lookup yields CDR1 SGHTA and CDR2 FQGNSA. The CDR3 sequence is 13 residues long. Full variable domain (rest looked up from reference TRBV7-2 and TRBJ2-5): GAGVSQSPSNKVTEKGKDVELRCDPISGHTALYWYRQSLGQGLEFLIYFQGNSAPDKSGLPSDRFSAERTGGSVSTLTIQRTQQEDSAVYLCASSFQGMETQYFGPGTRLLVL.

The chain couples TRBV9 to TRBJ2-7; unclear D gene. CDR1 is SGDLS, CDR2 YYNGEE, per germline. V was clipped by 0 bases and J by 5 bases, with 18 bases between them. CDR3 length: 16 residues. CDR3: CASSVGLASQLHEQYF. CDR3 sequence (DNA): TGTGCCAGCAGCGTAGGTTTAGCCTCCCAGCTCCACGAGCAGTACTTC.

The chain joins TRBV29-1 to TRBJ1-2, with D maybe TRBD1 (6 bases). CDR1 is SQVTM, CDR2 ANQGSEA, per germline. CDR3 length: 13 residues. The germline V and J ends were trimmed by 6 bases and 0 bases, with 11 bases remaining between them. The CDR3 nucleotides are TGCAGCGTGAGGGACAACGCTAACTATGGCTACACCTTC. Translation gives CSVRDNANYGYTF. Looking up the rest from reference TRBV29-1 and TRBJ1-2 gives the full variable domain: SAVISQKPSRDICQRGTSLTIQCQVDSQVTMMFWYRQQPGQSLTLIATANQGSEATYESGFVIDKFPISRPNLTFSTLTVSNMSPEDSSIYLCSVRDNANYGYTFGSGTRLTVV.

J is TRBJ1-2 and V is TRBV19; TRBD1 is a possible D gene (5 bases). The CDR3 contains 15 residues. Per the germline V gene, CDR1 is LNHDA and CDR2 is SQIVND (reference sequence). Trimming stripped 5 bases from V and 4 bases from J, with 17 bases between. Written as DNA, the CDR3 is TGTGCCAGTAGTGGCACCCCCAGGGATCCCTATGGCTACACCTTC. Encoded protein: CASSGTPRDPYGYTF.

CDR3 loop: CASSRGQPDTEAFF. CDR3 nucleotides: TGTGCCAGCAGCCGTGGACAGCCGGACACTGAAGCTTTCTTT. The chain carries TRBV9 and TRBJ1-1, with TRBD1 as a possible D gene (6 bases). The germline CDR1 and CDR2 sequences are SGDLS and YYNGEE. V dropped 4 bases and J dropped 3 bases, with 13 bases sitting between them. This CDR3 region has 14 residues. Full variable domain (rest looked up from reference TRBV9 and TRBJ1-1): DSGVTQTPKHLITATGQRVTLRCSPRSGDLSVYWYQQSLDQGLQFLIQYYNGEERAKGNILERFSAQQFPDLHSELNLSSLELGDSALYFCASSRGQPDTEAFFGQGTRLTVV.

V and J are TRBV30 and TRBJ2-7; 7 bases fit TRBD1. The CDR3 contains 13 residues. Germline-derived CDR1 and CDR2 are GTSNPN and SVGIG (reference sequence). Losses at the gene ends were 7 bases for V and 6 bases for J; bases not matched to a gene: 12. CDR3 coding DNA: TGTGCCTCTTCCGAGTGGACAGGAAGCGAGCAGTACTTC. Translating it yields CASSEWTGSEQYF. The entire variable domain, with the rest obtained from reference TRBV30 and TRBJ2-7, is as follows: SQTIHQWPATLVQPVGSPLSLECTVEGTSNPNLYWYRQAAGRGLQLLFYSVGIGQISSEVPQNLSASRPQDRQFILSSKKLLLSDSGFYLCASSEWTGSEQYFGPGTRLTVT.

This chain links TRBV7-2 with TRBJ2-1, with TRBD2 identical over 14 bases. Unmatched junction bases numbered 10, after V lost 3 bases and J lost 3 bases. Germline V lookup: CDR1 SGHTA, CDR2 FQGNSA. The CDR3 covers 19 residues. CDR3 nucleotide sequence: TGTGCCAGCAGCTTGGGGACCCGGGGGACTAGCGGGGGCTACAATGAGCAGTTCTTC. Translating gives CASSLGTRGTSGGYNEQFF.

The chain recombines TRBV12-5 with TRBJ2-3, with TRBD1 matching over 9 bases. Germline CDR1 and CDR2: LGHNT and FRNRAP. The CDR3 has 16 amino acids. The trim removed 7 bases at V and 1 base at J, leaving 9 bases unmatched. Here the CDR3 DNA reads TGTGCTAGTGACGACGGCCGGACAGGGGGCACAGATACGCAGTATTTT. Protein: CASDDGRTGGTDTQYF. The full variable domain, with the rest looked up from reference TRBV12-5 and TRBJ2-3, is DARVTQTPRHKVTEMGQEVTMRCQPILGHNTVFWYRQTMMQGLELLAYFRNRAPLDDSGMPKDRFSAEMPDATLATLKIQPSEPRDSAVYFCASDDGRTGGTDTQYFGPGTRLTVL.

The V gene is TRBV5-1, the J gene TRBJ2-1, with 8 bases fitting TRBD2. The V segment lost 0 bases and the J segment 7 bases; nucleotides outside the gene matches: 9. Germline assignment: CDR1 SGHRS and CDR2 YFSETQ. CDR3 length: 16 residues. CDR3 amino acids: CASSLGSAGERNEQFF. Here the CDR3 DNA reads TGCGCCAGCAGCTTGGGTTCAGCGGGGGAGAGGAATGAGCAGTTCTTC.

V and J are TRBV19 and TRBJ1-3; D unclear. Germline lookup yields CDR1 LNHDA and CDR2 SQIVND (reference sequence). V lost 7 bases, J lost 0 bases, and 16 bases lay in between. The CDR3 is 16 residues long. The CDR3 DNA reads as TGTGCCAGTACTAGGTTCACAGACAACTCTGGAAACACCATATATTTT. It is translated as CASTRFTDNSGNTIYF. Drawing the rest from reference TRBV19 and TRBJ1-3, the complete variable domain is DGGITQSPKYLFRKEGQNVTLSCEQNLNHDAMYWYRQDPGQGLRLIYYSQIVNDFQKGDIAEGYSVSREKKESFPLTVTSAQKNPTAFYLCASTRFTDNSGNTIYFGEGSWLTVV.